This T cell receptor beta chain comes out of a study of T cells after yellow fever vaccination. Study details: Each low-cell-number fraction was prepared by means of SMART-Seq v4 Ultra Low Input. Whole-study findings and limits: Peaking faster, on day 5 versus 15, the secondary response was nonetheless weaker.

It was through 5'RACE template switching that TCR cDNA was made, with a universal primer site and UMIs added. TCRdb reprocessed the 5' RACE reads with MiXCR, giving one entry per CDR3 protein. Of hundreds of thousands of distinct CDR3 sequences listed, about 9.5% are singletons. Germline V gives CDR1 SGHKS, CDR2 YYEKEE (reference sequence). J lost 11 bases, V lost 2 bases, and 7 bases had no gene match. The CDR3 has 13 amino acids. This clonotype was counted ten times or more. Its specificity is unknown. The V and J genes are TRBV5-5 and TRBJ1-5; 7 bases map to TRBD1. This sequence originates from a man younger than 35 who received the YFV17D yellow fever vaccine. The sample here was PBMCs, taken on the day of the first yellow fever vaccination. As DNA, the CDR3 is TGTGCCAGCAGCTTTGAGTCCGGGACAGCCCAGCATTTT. It translates to CASSFESGTAQHF.